This T cell receptor beta chain was found in a study of CD8+ T cells in alopecia areata. Looking at the study overall: Treated patients received oral tofacitinib, 5 to 10 mg twice daily. Tofacitinib continued for 6 to 18 months and was then withheld for 6 months. Study findings and constraints: Lesional tissue from the scalp (especially in alopecia totalis/universalis) showed higher clonality than normal scalp. Mice gave a clearer picture of TCR sharing than patients did, possibly for HLA-related reasons.

V was cut by 5 bases and J by 5 bases, with 19 bases left in between. CDR3 length: 17 amino acids. From germline, CDR1 is MNHEY and CDR2 SMNVEV (reference sequence). In its sample, this clone was seen a few times. The antigen remains unidentified. Sequencing used cDNA as its template, made by extracting RNA and reverse transcribing it. The repertoire was sequenced with immunoSEQ multiplex PCR; TCRdb's copy has only in-frame clones and lacks some. The sample contains 150,000 or so clones, approximately 49% of which appear only once. The V and J genes are TRBV27 and TRBJ2-6; no definite D call. The sample in question was CD8+ T cells sorted from blood, obtained at week 0. The clonotype comes from a human donor with alopecia areata. Here the CDR3 DNA reads TGTGCCAGCAGTCCCATAGTTCGTTTGTTATGGGCCAACGTCCTGACTTTC. Amino acid sequence: CASSPIVRLLWANVLTF.